This T cell receptor (beta chain) was sequenced for a study of human T cells and chemical hapten exposure. TCRdb re-called the RACE reads with MiXCR, one entry per CDR3 protein. The sample carries around 71,000 distinct CDR3 sequences, around 9.8% recorded once. About this clonotype itself: Its cognate antigen is unknown.

Study outcomes and limitations: TCRs whose frequency exceeded 1 in 1000 remained the same following DPC sensitization. Relative to controls, expanded TCRs formed significantly more large CDR3 similarity clusters. Healthy individuals' immune responses may differ from those of donors, who had alopecia.

Time point given: patch test 1, 2 weeks after DPC sensitization. The treatment is: therapeutic diphenylcyclopropenone sensitization with weekly scalp DPC. The clonotype originates from a woman aged 40 to 50 with alopecia areata. Some clones in this sample may be carry-over from other donors' samples. This specimen consisted of whole blood, obtained in connection with sensitization to the hapten diphenylcyclopropenone (DPC).

The CDR3 sequence: CASSPWTSGGFTDTQYF. DNA of the CDR3: TGTGCCAGCAGCCCCTGGACTAGCGGGGGATTCACAGATACGCAGTATTTT. The chain recombines TRBV7-2 with TRBJ2-3, with 13 nucleotides matching TRBD2. The CDR3 has 17 residues. Germline V gene data show CDR1 as SGHTA and CDR2 as FQGNSA. Trimming removed 5 bases from V and 2 bases from J; junction bases left unmatched: 7.